The rows below give T cell receptor beta chains drawn from one sample of a study of blood T cell repertoires in COVID-19. Here immunoSEQ multiplex PCR was the method, and the copy in TCRdb shows in-frame clones only, minus some. This sample has 100,000 to 150,000 clones, with over 75% found just once. The sample comprised peripheral blood. The source of these receptors is a man in his sixties with active or convalescent COVID-19. Both conserved end residues are part of each CDR3. Each record gives: J gene, V gene, clone size, CDR3 length, D gene, CDR3 protein, CDR3 DNA. The D gene is left open where the match is weak. Clone sizes are given selectively: once, few, many, or a class where the clone is expanded.

J gene: TRBJ1-6; V gene: TRBV5-5; clone size: few; CDR3 length: 17; D gene: NA; CDR3 protein: CASSYGTLDPYNSPLHF; CDR3 DNA: TGTGCCAGCAGCTATGGGACACTCGACCCCTATAATTCACCCCTCCACTTT
J gene: TRBJ2-7; V gene: TRBV27; clone size: few; CDR3 length: 17; D gene: NA; CDR3 protein: CASSPVGPGGPPYEQYF; CDR3 DNA: TGTGCCAGCAGTCCCGTCGGACCGGGCGGGCCTCCCTACGAGCAGTACTTC
J gene: TRBJ2-1; V gene: TRBV27; clone size: NA; CDR3 length: 17; D gene: NA; CDR3 protein: CASSLMGANWGYNEQFF; CDR3 DNA: TGTGCCAGCAGTTTAATGGGAGCCAACTGGGGCTACAATGAGCAGTTCTTC
J gene: TRBJ2-7; V gene: TRBV4-3; clone size: NA; CDR3 length: 17; D gene: TRBD1; CDR3 protein: CASSQASGQGISYEQYF; CDR3 DNA: TGCGCCAGCAGCCAAGCCTCCGGACAGGGGATTTCCTACGAGCAGTACTTC
J gene: TRBJ1-2; V gene: TRBV10-3; clone size: few; CDR3 length: 15; D gene: NA; CDR3 protein: CAISESGGSNYGYTF; CDR3 DNA: TGTGCCATCAGTGAGTCGGGGGGAAGTAACTATGGCTACACCTTC
J gene: TRBJ2-1; V gene: TRBV6-2/TRBV6-3; clone size: NA; CDR3 length: 14; D gene: TRBD2; CDR3 protein: CASSLRGRAYEQFF; CDR3 DNA: TGTGCCAGCAGTTTGCGAGGGAGGGCCTATGAGCAGTTCTTC
J gene: TRBJ2-5; V gene: TRBV7-3; clone size: few; CDR3 length: 15; D gene: NA; CDR3 protein: CASSSYGAGQETQYF; CDR3 DNA: TGTGCCAGCAGCTCGTACGGGGCGGGGCAAGAGACCCAGTACTTC
J gene: TRBJ2-1; V gene: TRBV5-4; clone size: NA; CDR3 length: 13; D gene: NA; CDR3 protein: CASSSTETLRQFF; CDR3 DNA: TGTGCCAGCAGTTCGACAGAGACCTTAAGGCAGTTCTTC
J gene: TRBJ2-2; V gene: TRBV11-3; clone size: NA; CDR3 length: 17; D gene: NA; CDR3 protein: CASSLGGRVRSTGELFF; CDR3 DNA: TGTGCCAGCAGCTTAGGGGGCAGGGTTCGGAGCACCGGGGAGCTGTTTTTT
J gene: TRBJ2-5; V gene: TRBV7-3; clone size: NA; CDR3 length: 14; D gene: TRBD1; CDR3 protein: CASSETGGVETQYF; CDR3 DNA: TGTGCCAGCAGCGAAACAGGGGGCGTAGAGACCCAGTACTTC
J gene: TRBJ2-1; V gene: TRBV2; clone size: NA; CDR3 length: 12; D gene: NA; CDR3 protein: CASSGGKNEQFF; CDR3 DNA: TGTGCCAGCAGTGGAGGGAAAAATGAGCAGTTCTTC
J gene: TRBJ2-7; V gene: TRBV5-5; clone size: NA; CDR3 length: 14; D gene: TRBD1; CDR3 protein: CASSRGGQGSEQYF; CDR3 DNA: TGTGCCAGCTCTCGTGGCGGACAGGGGTCCGAGCAGTACTTC
J gene: TRBJ2-5; V gene: TRBV11-2; clone size: once; CDR3 length: 15; D gene: NA; CDR3 protein: CASSLIRAEGETQYF; CDR3 DNA: TGTGCCAGCAGCTTAATCCGGGCTGAGGGAGAGACCCAGTACTTC
J gene: TRBJ1-2; V gene: TRBV4-2; clone size: NA; CDR3 length: 16; D gene: TRBD1; CDR3 protein: CASSQHPGQASYGYTF; CDR3 DNA: TGTGCCAGCAGCCAACACCCGGGACAGGCTTCCTATGGCTACACCTTC
J gene: TRBJ2-3; V gene: TRBV5-8; clone size: NA; CDR3 length: 16; D gene: NA; CDR3 protein: CASSLENQVGTDTQYF; CDR3 DNA: TGTGCCAGCAGCTTGGAAAATCAGGTCGGCACAGATACGCAGTATTTT
J gene: TRBJ2-3; V gene: TRBV12-3/TRBV12-4; clone size: NA; CDR3 length: 12; D gene: NA; CDR3 protein: CASSLSGDTQYF; CDR3 DNA: TGTGCCAGCAGCCTCTCGGGAGATACGCAGTATTTT
J gene: TRBJ2-7; V gene: TRBV27; clone size: once; CDR3 length: 16; D gene: TRBD2; CDR3 protein: CASSPSTSGSNYEQYF; CDR3 DNA: TGTGCCAGCAGTCCATCGACTAGCGGGAGCAACTACGAGCAGTACTTC
J gene: TRBJ2-7; V gene: TRBV30; clone size: NA; CDR3 length: 11; D gene: NA; CDR3 protein: CACGQSYEQYF; CDR3 DNA: TGTGCCTGCGGACAGTCCTACGAGCAGTACTTC
J gene: TRBJ1-5; V gene: TRBV28; clone size: NA; CDR3 length: 13; D gene: NA; CDR3 protein: CASRQGSLQPQHF; CDR3 DNA: TGTGCCAGCAGGCAGGGAAGTCTTCAGCCCCAGCATTTT
J gene: TRBJ2-3; V gene: TRBV19; clone size: NA; CDR3 length: 15; D gene: NA; CDR3 protein: CASSIASRATDTQYF; CDR3 DNA: TGTGCCAGTAGTATTGCAAGCAGGGCGACAGATACGCAGTATTTT
J gene: TRBJ2-7; V gene: TRBV4-2; clone size: NA; CDR3 length: 14; D gene: NA; CDR3 protein: CASSARAGVGEQYF; CDR3 DNA: TGTGCCAGCAGCGCAAGAGCCGGGGTTGGAGAGCAGTACTTC
J gene: TRBJ1-4; V gene: TRBV9; clone size: NA; CDR3 length: 16; D gene: NA; CDR3 protein: CASSVGNSATNEKLFF; CDR3 DNA: TGTGCCAGCAGCGTAGGGAATAGCGCAACTAATGAAAAACTGTTTTTT
J gene: TRBJ1-1; V gene: TRBV28; clone size: NA; CDR3 length: 15; D gene: NA; CDR3 protein: CASSLWGGEATEAFF; CDR3 DNA: TGTGCCAGCAGTTTATGGGGGGGTGAGGCCACTGAAGCTTTCTTT
J gene: TRBJ2-2; V gene: TRBV18; clone size: NA; CDR3 length: 16; D gene: TRBD1; CDR3 protein: CASTKNRQGDTGELFF; CDR3 DNA: TGTGCCAGCACCAAAAACCGACAGGGGGACACCGGGGAGCTGTTTTTT
J gene: TRBJ2-5; V gene: TRBV5-4; clone size: NA; CDR3 length: 15; D gene: NA; CDR3 protein: CASSAPGHRGETQYF; CDR3 DNA: TGTGCCAGCAGCGCACCGGGACACCGAGGAGAGACCCAGTACTTC
J gene: TRBJ2-5; V gene: TRBV19; clone size: NA; CDR3 length: 14; D gene: TRBD2; CDR3 protein: CASKRGAGGQTQYF; CDR3 DNA: TGTGCCAGTAAGAGAGGAGCGGGAGGTCAGACCCAGTACTTC
J gene: TRBJ2-7; V gene: TRBV29-1; clone size: NA; CDR3 length: 11; D gene: NA; CDR3 protein: CSVGGDIPQSF; CDR3 DNA: TGCAGCGTTGGGGGCGACATCCCACAGAGCTTC
J gene: TRBJ2-1; V gene: TRBV20-1; clone size: NA; CDR3 length: 14; D gene: NA; CDR3 protein: CSASTVAGYNEQFF; CDR3 DNA: TGCAGTGCTAGTACCGTGGCGGGATACAATGAGCAGTTCTTC
J gene: TRBJ2-7; V gene: TRBV18; clone size: NA; CDR3 length: 15; D gene: TRBD1; CDR3 protein: CASSPGQGGTYEQYF; CDR3 DNA: TGTGCCAGCTCACCGGGACAGGGAGGGACCTACGAGCAGTACTTC